A single sample gave rise to the 29 T cell receptor beta chains below, sequenced in a study of T cell responses to AZD1222 COVID-19 vaccine. TCRdb keeps only in-frame clones here, not all; method: immunoSEQ multiplex PCR. Seen here are 150,000 to 200,000 clones, approximately 87% observed once, and the top ten hold over 4%. Sequencing used peripheral blood, obtained 28 days after the second AZD1222 dose. The origin of the receptors is an adult who received the AZD1222 COVID-19 vaccine.

V and J are TRBV6-5 and TRBJ2-2; either TRBD1 or TRBD2 may supply D (5 bases each). CDR3 length: 15 amino acids. Trimming cost V 5 bases and J 3 bases, with 13 bases left between them. Germline CDR1 reads MNHEY; CDR2 reads SVGAGI. The CDR3 region is CASSPPGAYTGELFF. CDR3 sequence (DNA): TGTGCCAGCAGTCCCCCCGGGGCCTACACCGGGGAGCTGTTTTTT.

V and J are TRBV19 and TRBJ2-7; the D is unclear. Trimming took off 6 bases at V and 7 bases at J, with 16 bases between the two ends. The CDR3 is 13 residues long. Germline loops: CDR1 LNHDA, CDR2 SQIVND (reference sequence). The CDR3 DNA reads TGTGCCAGTAGATGGCATTCCCTCCTGGAGCAGTACTTC. It is translated as CASRWHSLLEQYF.

CDR3 nucleotide sequence: TGTGCCAGCAGCCCCGAAGCTAACTATGGCTACACCTTC. It codes for CASSPEANYGYTF. This chain links TRBV5-6 with TRBJ1-2; no definite D call. CDR1 SGHDT and CDR2 YYEEEE come from the germline V gene. The CDR3 extends over 13 amino acids. Deletions cut 4 bases from V and 0 bases from J, with 7 bases between.

This rearrangement joins TRBV9 to TRBJ2-2, with 7 bases that match TRBD2. Germline CDR1 is SGDLS and CDR2 is YYNGEE. The CDR3 extends over 17 amino acids. J was trimmed by 5 bases and V by 3 bases; bases with no gene match: 13. The CDR3, as DNA: TGTGCCAGCAGCGCCTGGGGGAGGGGAGGCGAAACCGGGGAGCTGTTTTTT. Residues: CASSAWGRGGETGELFF.

This clone came up once. The chain joins TRBV30 to TRBJ1-1; 7 bases are a match to TRBD1. CDR1 is GTSNPN and CDR2 is SVGIG in the germline V gene (reference sequence). CDR3 length equals 13 residues. Unmatched junction bases numbered 5, after V lost 7 bases and J lost 0 bases. The CDR3 is CALQGLLNTEAFF. For the CDR3, the DNA is TGTGCCTTACAGGGGCTATTGAACACTGAAGCTTTCTTT.

V and J are TRBV9 and TRBJ2-2, with D hard to call. The germline V and J ends were trimmed by 0 bases and 6 bases, with 6 bases remaining between them. Germline lookup yields CDR1 SGDLS and CDR2 YYNGEE. The CDR3 consists of 13 residues. DNA for the CDR3: TGTGCCAGCAGCGTAGAAGGTGCCGGGGAGCTGTTTTTT. Translating gives CASSVEGAGELFF.

The rearrangement joins TRBV3-1 (or the pseudogene TRBV3-2) to TRBJ1-3, with D tentatively TRBD1 (6 bases). This CDR3 has 15 residues. V lost 1 base and J 2 bases, leaving 9 bases between the germline ends. Germline CDR1 LGHDT, CDR2 YNNKEL (reference sequence). The CDR3 region has the DNA TGTGCCAGCAGCCAAGCGTCAGGGGCTGGAAACACCATATATTTT. It translates to CASSQASGAGNTIYF.

CDR3 DNA: TGTGCCAGCAGTTTCCTTGTAGGGAACACTGAAGCTTTCTTT. It encodes CASSFLVGNTEAFF. The chain employs TRBV6-5 and TRBJ1-1; D unclear. Trimming removed 4 bases at V and 1 base at J, with 10 bases between. CDR1 MNHEY and CDR2 SVGAGI come from the germline V gene. CDR3 length: 14 residues.

The V call is TRBV2, the J call TRBJ1-1, with TRBD1 as a possible D gene (5 bases). The CDR3 has 13 residues. Trimming removed 4 bases from V and 5 bases from J, with 11 bases in between. The germline gives CDR1 SNHLY, CDR2 FYNNEI. The CDR3 sequence is CASSAGPGTEAFF. Written as DNA, the CDR3 is TGTGCCAGCAGTGCGGGGCCTGGGACTGAAGCTTTCTTT.

V is TRBV28 and J is TRBJ2-7; the match to TRBD1 covers 8 bases. V was pared by 4 bases and J by 2 bases, with 4 bases of the junction left unmatched. CDR1 is MDHEN and CDR2 is SYDVKM in the germline V gene. The CDR3 totals 14 residues. Written as DNA, the CDR3 is TGTGCCAGCAGTTCTCCGGGACAGGCCTACGAGCAGTACTTC. Protein product: CASSSPGQAYEQYF.

The chain links TRBV18 to TRBJ1-2; 8 positions agree with TRBD1. The V gene's germline CDR1 is KGHSH and CDR2 LQKENI. The CDR3 runs to 15 residues. The junction had 9 bases not matched to a gene; V was cut back by 3 bases and J by 6 bases. CDR3 amino acids: CASSPVLTGEDGYTF. CDR3 coding DNA: TGTGCCAGCTCACCCGTGCTGACAGGGGAGGATGGCTACACCTTC.

The chain links TRBV5-5 to TRBJ2-6; no clear D. The germline V gene encodes CDR1 SGHKS and CDR2 YYEKEE (reference sequence). CDR3 size: 17 residues. V was pared by 5 bases and J by 2 bases, with 17 bases between. The CDR3 coding sequence is TGTGCCAGCAGGTGGGCGAGAGTCAGTACTGGGGCCAACGTCCTGACTTTC. This codes for CASRWARVSTGANVLTF.

The chain joins TRBV29-1 to TRBJ2-3; 7 bases map to TRBD1. The CDR3 is 19 amino acids. Germline V gene data show CDR1 as SQVTM and CDR2 as ANQGSEA. V shed 4 bases, J shed 2 bases, and the junction held 21 bases outside the gene matches. CDR3 amino acids: CSVGRGRLNHMRYTDTQYF. The CDR3 nucleotides are TGCAGCGTTGGCAGGGGGAGACTCAACCATATGCGGTACACAGATACGCAGTATTTT.

The rearrangement links TRBV7-2 to TRBJ1-5, with D unresolved. The germline V gene encodes CDR1 SGHTA and CDR2 FQGNSA. This CDR3 region has 15 residues. The V end lost 1 base, the J end lost 1 base, and 8 bases lay between the germline ends. The CDR3: CASSLVPRSNQPQHF. CDR3 DNA sequence: TGTGCCAGCAGCTTAGTCCCACGGAGCAATCAGCCCCAGCATTTT. Full variable domain (rest looked up from reference TRBV7-2 and TRBJ1-5): GAGVSQSPSNKVTEKGKDVELRCDPISGHTALYWYRQSLGQGLEFLIYFQGNSAPDKSGLPSDRFSAERTGGSVSTLTIQRTQQEDSAVYLCASSLVPRSNQPQHFGDGTRLSIL.

This clone turned up a few times. This chain connects TRBV14 to TRBJ2-7, with 8 bases matching TRBD2. The CDR3 sequence is 15 residues long. J gave up 2 bases and V 1 base, and 4 bases lay outside the gene matches. Germline CDR1 SGHDN, CDR2 FVKESK. The CDR3 sequence is CASSQGLAPTYEQYF. In DNA form, the CDR3 reads TGTGCCAGCAGCCAAGGACTAGCGCCCACCTACGAGCAGTACTTC.

The chain carries TRBV20-1 and TRBJ1-1, with D maybe TRBD1 (5 bases). CDR1 is DFQATT, CDR2 SNEGSKA, per germline (reference sequence). The CDR3 runs to 10 residues. The CDR3 here is CTPGRTEAFF. CDR3 nucleotide sequence: TGCACCCCGGGGCGAACTGAAGCTTTCTTT.

This chain connects TRBV21-1 to TRBJ2-7; TRBD1 was called by the table and not checked on the DNA. TRBV21-1 constitutes a pseudogene. This CDR3 is 13 amino acids long. This CDR3 reads CASSNRDREEQYF. CDR3 sequence (DNA): TGTGCCAGCAGCAACCGGGACAGAGAAGAGCAGTACTTC.

V gene TRBV20-1 combines with J gene TRBJ1-1; D may be TRBD1 (6 bases). Germline lookup yields CDR1 DFQATT and CDR2 SNEGSKA (reference sequence). This CDR3 has 10 amino acids. V lost 7 bases to trimming and J lost 7 bases, with 10 bases between them. CDR3 coding DNA: TGCAGTGTGACAGGCCGTGAAGCTTTCTTT. It translates to CSVTGREAFF.

This chain uses TRBV6-1 with TRBJ2-3; D uncertain. This CDR3 spans 15 amino acids. CDR1 MNHNS and CDR2 SASEGT come from the germline V gene. V shed 2 bases and J shed 5 bases, with 14 bases lying between them. The CDR3 spells CASSEWGSSVDTQYF. CDR3 nucleotide sequence: TGTGCCAGCAGTGAATGGGGTAGTTCGGTAGATACGCAGTATTTT.

This clone appeared a single time. The V call is TRBV6-5, the J call TRBJ2-1; 7 bases map to TRBD1. The V and J ends lost 7 bases and 12 bases, in that order; junction bases with no gene match: 9. The CDR3 spans 12 residues. In germline, CDR1 is MNHEY, CDR2 SVGAGI. Here the CDR3 reads CASTPTGQPQFF. The CDR3 DNA reads TGTGCCAGCACTCCGACAGGGCAACCGCAGTTCTTC.

The chain uses TRBV7-2 and TRBJ1-3; no definite D call. V lost 1 base to trimming and J lost 0 bases, with 7 bases between them. The CDR3 contains 15 residues. Germline lookup yields CDR1 SGHTA and CDR2 FQGNSA. The CDR3 DNA is TGTGCCAGCAGCTTAGACCATAGCTCTGGAAACACCATATATTTT. Protein product: CASSLDHSSGNTIYF.

J is TRBJ2-1 and V is TRBV4-1, with D perhaps matching TRBD2 (5 bases). CDR3 size: 14 residues. The V and J ends lost 0 bases and 4 bases respectively, with 7 bases between them. Germline-derived CDR1 and CDR2 are MGHRA and YSYEKL. The chain's CDR3 is CASSQEEGYNEQFF. CDR3 in DNA: TGCGCCAGCAGCCAAGAAGAGGGATACAATGAGCAGTTCTTC.

The chain carries TRBV7-9 and TRBJ1-1, with no clear D. Germline CDR1 reads SEHNR; CDR2 reads FQNEAQ (reference sequence). CDR3 length equals 12 residues. The V and J ends lost 4 bases and 3 bases respectively, with 6 bases between them. DNA of the CDR3: TGTGCCAGCAGCTACCTGGACACTGAAGCTTTCTTT. It specifies CASSYLDTEAFF.

The chain carries TRBV14 and TRBJ2-1, with D maybe TRBD2 (7 bases). From germline, CDR1 is SGHDN and CDR2 FVKESK. The V end was cut by 4 bases, the J end by 8 bases, with 24 bases between. This CDR3 contains 17 residues. The CDR3 DNA reads as TGTGCCAGCAGCCCCATCAAAGGGAGGGGGGGATTTGATGAGCAGTTCTTC. It is translated as CASSPIKGRGGFDEQFF.

Only a few counts were recorded for this clone. The genes are TRBV6-5 and TRBJ1-2; no clear D gene. V was clipped by 6 bases and J by 7 bases, with 12 bases between them. Germline assignment: CDR1 MNHEY and CDR2 SVGAGI. The CDR3 has 12 residues. The CDR3, as DNA: TGTGCCAGCAGACGTCAAAATGGTGGCTACACCTTC. It codes for CASRRQNGGYTF.

In DNA, the CDR3 is TGTGCCAGCAGGGGGGGTAAGGCTTTCTTT. This sequence encodes CASRGGKAFF. V is TRBV2 and J is TRBJ1-1; D is possibly TRBD1 (5 bases). The CDR3 loop spans 10 amino acids. V was trimmed by 6 bases and J by 11 bases, leaving 10 bases between them. The germline V gene encodes CDR1 SNHLY and CDR2 FYNNEI.

This clone was observed once. The genes are TRBV25-1 and TRBJ1-4, with 7 positions matching TRBD1. The CDR3 loop spans 14 amino acids. Looked up from germline, CDR1 is MGHDK and CDR2 is SYGVNS. V was clipped by 3 bases and J by 6 bases; unmatched bases: 4. The CDR3 spells CASSEGQTDEKLFF. In DNA form, the CDR3 reads TGTGCCAGCAGTGAGGGACAGACCGATGAAAAACTGTTTTTT.

This rearrangement joins TRBV14 to TRBJ1-5; tentative D call: TRBD1 (5 bases). Trimming took 1 base from V and 11 from J, leaving 12 bases between them. Per germline, CDR1 SGHDN and CDR2 FVKESK. The CDR3 covers 13 residues. The CDR3 sequence is CASSQGSKGTQHF. As DNA, the CDR3 is TGTGCCAGCAGCCAAGGGTCCAAGGGGACCCAGCATTTT.

The V call is TRBV14, the J call TRBJ1-1; TRBD1 might be the D (5 bases). This CDR3 contains 16 residues. V was clipped by 0 bases and J by 0 bases, with 11 bases between them. Germline CDR1 reads SGHDN; CDR2 reads FVKESK. Written as DNA, the CDR3 is TGTGCCAGCAGCCAAGATGTGGGGACCCTGAACACTGAAGCTTTCTTT. As protein: CASSQDVGTLNTEAFF.